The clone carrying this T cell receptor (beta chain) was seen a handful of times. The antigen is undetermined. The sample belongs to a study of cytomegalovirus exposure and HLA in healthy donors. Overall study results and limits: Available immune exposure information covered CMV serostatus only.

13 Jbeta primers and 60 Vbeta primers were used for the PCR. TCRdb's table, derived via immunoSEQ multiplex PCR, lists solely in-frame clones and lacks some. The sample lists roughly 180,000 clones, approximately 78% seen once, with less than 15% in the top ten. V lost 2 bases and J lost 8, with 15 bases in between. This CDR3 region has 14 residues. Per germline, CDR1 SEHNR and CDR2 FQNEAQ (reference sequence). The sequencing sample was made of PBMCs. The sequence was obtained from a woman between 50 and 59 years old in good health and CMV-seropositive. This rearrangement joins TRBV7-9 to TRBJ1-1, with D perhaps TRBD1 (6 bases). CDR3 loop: CASSLRQGSLEAFF. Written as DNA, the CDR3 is TGTGCCAGCAGCTTACGGCAGGGGAGTTTAGAAGCTTTCTTT.